The TCR beta chain described here comes from a study of blood T cell repertoires in COVID-19. Looked up from germline, CDR1 is SQVTM and CDR2 is ANQGSEA. The CDR3 totals 12 residues. Trimming cost V 4 bases and J 6 bases, with 13 bases left between them. Repertoires were generated with immunoSEQ multiplex PCR, while TCRdb's copy carries only in-frame clones and drops some. The table records around 450,000 clones, 90% of them present only once. Participants spanned ages about 18 to 90 years and resided in 24 US areas. The TCR originated in a man younger than 35 who had recovered from COVID-19. What was sequenced was PBMCs or T cells enriched from blood (not recorded which). The V call is TRBV29-1, the J call TRBJ2-7; tentatively, D is TRBD1 (7 bases). The CDR3 DNA reads TGCAGCGTTGCCAGACAGGGAGGCGAGCAGTACTTC. It is translated as CSVARQGGEQYF.